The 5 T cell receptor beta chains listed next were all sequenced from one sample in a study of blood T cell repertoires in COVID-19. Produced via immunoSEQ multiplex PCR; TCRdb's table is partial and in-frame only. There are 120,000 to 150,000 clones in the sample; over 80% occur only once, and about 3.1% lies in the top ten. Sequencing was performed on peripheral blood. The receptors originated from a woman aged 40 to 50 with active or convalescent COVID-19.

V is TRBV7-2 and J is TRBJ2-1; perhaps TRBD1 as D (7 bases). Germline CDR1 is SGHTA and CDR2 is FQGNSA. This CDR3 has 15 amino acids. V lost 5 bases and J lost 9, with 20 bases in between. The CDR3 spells CASSVTQGGKGEQFF. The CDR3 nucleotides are TGTGCCAGCAGCGTTACTCAGGGGGGAAAGGGTGAGCAGTTCTTC.

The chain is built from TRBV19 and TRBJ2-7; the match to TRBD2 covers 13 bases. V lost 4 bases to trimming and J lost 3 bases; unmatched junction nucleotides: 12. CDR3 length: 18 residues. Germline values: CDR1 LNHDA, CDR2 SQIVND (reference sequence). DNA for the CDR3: TGTGCCAGTAGTACAATTCTGACTAGCGGGAGGCCCAACTACGAGCAGTACTTC. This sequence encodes CASSTILTSGRPNYEQYF.

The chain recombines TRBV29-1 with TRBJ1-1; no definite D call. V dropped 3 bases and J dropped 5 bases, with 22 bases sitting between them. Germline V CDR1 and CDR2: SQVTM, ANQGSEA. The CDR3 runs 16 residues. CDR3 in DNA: TGCAGCGTTGACCCATGGTCTCAATACGGTCGGACTGAAGCTTTCTTT. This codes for CSVDPWSQYGRTEAFF.

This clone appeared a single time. The CDR3 loop reads CASSSSLAGGLGEQFF. CDR3 DNA sequence: TGTGCCAGCAGTTCCTCACTAGCGGGAGGGCTGGGGGAGCAGTTCTTC. The V and J genes are TRBV6-2 or TRBV6-3 and TRBJ2-1; 13 bases are shared with TRBD2. The germline CDR1 and CDR2 sequences are MNHEY and SVGEGT. Trimming removed 4 bases from V and 10 bases from J; junction bases left unmatched: 10. The CDR3 has 16 residues.

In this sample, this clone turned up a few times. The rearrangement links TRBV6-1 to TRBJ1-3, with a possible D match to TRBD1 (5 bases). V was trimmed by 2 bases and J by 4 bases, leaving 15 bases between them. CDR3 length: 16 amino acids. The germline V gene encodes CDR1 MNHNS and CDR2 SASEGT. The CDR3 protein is CASSELVGGRGNTIYF. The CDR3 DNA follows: TGTGCCAGCAGTGAATTAGTGGGGGGTAGAGGAAACACCATATATTTT.